The 9 T cell receptor beta chains presented below share a single source sample, sequenced in a study of response to subunit inactivated influenza vaccine. TCRdb re-derived calls from the RT-PCR reads in MiXCR, one entry per CDR3 protein. The sample lists around 850,000 distinct CDR3 sequences, roughly 20% seen once, with 9.5% to 13% in the top ten. Specimen: PBMCs from blood, collected 4 to 6 days after vaccination. The receptors stem from a man aged 45-60 years who received an inactivated influenza vaccine.

V usage is TRBV12-3 or TRBV12-4 and J usage is TRBJ2-1, with 8 bases that match TRBD1. Trimming removed 6 bases from V and 5 bases from J; junction bases left unmatched: 9. The CDR3 is made up of 15 amino acids. CDR3 nucleotides: TGTGCCAGCAGCTCGGACAGGGACGCCCACAATGAGCAGTTCTTC. Translating it yields CASSSDRDAHNEQFF.

The rearrangement joins TRBV5-4 to TRBJ1-1; no definite D call. Germline-derived CDR1 and CDR2 are SGHNT and YYREEE (reference sequence). This CDR3 spans 13 amino acids. V was clipped by 4 bases and J by 0 bases, with 7 bases between them. The DNA of the CDR3 is TGTGCCAGCAGCCAGGACTTGAACACTGAAGCTTTCTTT. Protein sequence: CASSQDLNTEAFF.

This rearrangement joins TRBV6-5 to TRBJ1-4; possible D gene TRBD1, 5 bases. Trimming took off 4 bases at V and 4 bases at J, with 13 bases between the two ends. Per germline, CDR1 MNHEY and CDR2 SVGAGI. The CDR3 is made up of 15 amino acids. In nucleotides, the CDR3 is TGTGCCAGCAGTTCGTCAGGGATGGGTAATGAAAAACTGTTTTTT. It yields the protein CASSSSGMGNEKLFF.

The V gene is TRBV7-9, the J gene TRBJ2-7; 8 bases match TRBD1. The CDR3 covers 15 residues. Germline V gene data show CDR1 as SEHNR and CDR2 as FQNEAQ (reference sequence). V shed 2 bases, J shed 3 bases, and the junction held 6 bases outside the gene matches. CDR3 protein: CASSLQGAGNYEQYF. The CDR3 bases are TGTGCCAGCAGCTTACAGGGGGCCGGAAACTACGAGCAGTACTTC.

The chain combines TRBV29-1 with TRBJ2-7; D uncertain. Per the germline V gene, CDR1 is SQVTM and CDR2 is ANQGSEA. Deletions cut 4 bases from V and 4 bases from J, with 8 bases between. The length of the CDR3 is 11 residues. The CDR3 sequence is CSVGPGYEQYF. The CDR3, as DNA: TGCAGCGTTGGACCAGGTTACGAGCAGTACTTC.

The rearrangement uses TRBV7-8 and TRBJ2-3; tentative D call: TRBD2 (5 bases). The CDR3 consists of 16 residues. Trimming removed 2 bases from V and 3 bases from J, with 15 bases in between. Germline CDR1 SGHVS, CDR2 FQNEAQ. CDR3 DNA sequence: TGTGCCAGCAGCTTACGCCGACTGGGAGCTACAGATACGCAGTATTTT. Its protein is CASSLRRLGATDTQYF.

V gene TRBV6-2 or TRBV6-3 combines with J gene TRBJ2-7; TRBD2 aligns across 14 bases. The junction had 6 bases not matched to a gene; V was cut back by 5 bases and J by 3 bases. The CDR3 covers 16 residues. The germline gives CDR1 MNHEY, CDR2 SVGEGT. The CDR3 is CASSRFGLAGGYEQYF. The CDR3 nucleotides read TGTGCCAGCAGTCGTTTCGGACTAGCGGGGGGCTACGAGCAGTACTTC.

This clonotype came up many times. The CDR3 DNA sequence: TGTGCCAGCAGCTCCAGACTAGCCAATGAGCAGTTCTTC. Translation: CASSSRLANEQFF. V gene TRBV7-2 combines with J gene TRBJ2-1; TRBD2 aligns across 7 bases. From germline, CDR1 is SGHTA and CDR2 FQGNSA. This CDR3 has 13 residues. V was pared by 4 bases and J by 6 bases, with 3 bases of the junction left unmatched.

This clonotype came up many times. The chain recombines TRBV5-1 with TRBJ1-6; D is uncertain. The CDR3 is 15 amino acids. The germline CDR1 and CDR2 sequences are SGHRS and YFSETQ. V lost 0 bases and J 7 bases, leaving 11 bases between the germline ends. CDR3 in DNA: TGCGCCAGCAGCTTGGTCGGGCCTCCAAATTCACCCCTCCACTTT. It yields the protein CASSLVGPPNSPLHF.